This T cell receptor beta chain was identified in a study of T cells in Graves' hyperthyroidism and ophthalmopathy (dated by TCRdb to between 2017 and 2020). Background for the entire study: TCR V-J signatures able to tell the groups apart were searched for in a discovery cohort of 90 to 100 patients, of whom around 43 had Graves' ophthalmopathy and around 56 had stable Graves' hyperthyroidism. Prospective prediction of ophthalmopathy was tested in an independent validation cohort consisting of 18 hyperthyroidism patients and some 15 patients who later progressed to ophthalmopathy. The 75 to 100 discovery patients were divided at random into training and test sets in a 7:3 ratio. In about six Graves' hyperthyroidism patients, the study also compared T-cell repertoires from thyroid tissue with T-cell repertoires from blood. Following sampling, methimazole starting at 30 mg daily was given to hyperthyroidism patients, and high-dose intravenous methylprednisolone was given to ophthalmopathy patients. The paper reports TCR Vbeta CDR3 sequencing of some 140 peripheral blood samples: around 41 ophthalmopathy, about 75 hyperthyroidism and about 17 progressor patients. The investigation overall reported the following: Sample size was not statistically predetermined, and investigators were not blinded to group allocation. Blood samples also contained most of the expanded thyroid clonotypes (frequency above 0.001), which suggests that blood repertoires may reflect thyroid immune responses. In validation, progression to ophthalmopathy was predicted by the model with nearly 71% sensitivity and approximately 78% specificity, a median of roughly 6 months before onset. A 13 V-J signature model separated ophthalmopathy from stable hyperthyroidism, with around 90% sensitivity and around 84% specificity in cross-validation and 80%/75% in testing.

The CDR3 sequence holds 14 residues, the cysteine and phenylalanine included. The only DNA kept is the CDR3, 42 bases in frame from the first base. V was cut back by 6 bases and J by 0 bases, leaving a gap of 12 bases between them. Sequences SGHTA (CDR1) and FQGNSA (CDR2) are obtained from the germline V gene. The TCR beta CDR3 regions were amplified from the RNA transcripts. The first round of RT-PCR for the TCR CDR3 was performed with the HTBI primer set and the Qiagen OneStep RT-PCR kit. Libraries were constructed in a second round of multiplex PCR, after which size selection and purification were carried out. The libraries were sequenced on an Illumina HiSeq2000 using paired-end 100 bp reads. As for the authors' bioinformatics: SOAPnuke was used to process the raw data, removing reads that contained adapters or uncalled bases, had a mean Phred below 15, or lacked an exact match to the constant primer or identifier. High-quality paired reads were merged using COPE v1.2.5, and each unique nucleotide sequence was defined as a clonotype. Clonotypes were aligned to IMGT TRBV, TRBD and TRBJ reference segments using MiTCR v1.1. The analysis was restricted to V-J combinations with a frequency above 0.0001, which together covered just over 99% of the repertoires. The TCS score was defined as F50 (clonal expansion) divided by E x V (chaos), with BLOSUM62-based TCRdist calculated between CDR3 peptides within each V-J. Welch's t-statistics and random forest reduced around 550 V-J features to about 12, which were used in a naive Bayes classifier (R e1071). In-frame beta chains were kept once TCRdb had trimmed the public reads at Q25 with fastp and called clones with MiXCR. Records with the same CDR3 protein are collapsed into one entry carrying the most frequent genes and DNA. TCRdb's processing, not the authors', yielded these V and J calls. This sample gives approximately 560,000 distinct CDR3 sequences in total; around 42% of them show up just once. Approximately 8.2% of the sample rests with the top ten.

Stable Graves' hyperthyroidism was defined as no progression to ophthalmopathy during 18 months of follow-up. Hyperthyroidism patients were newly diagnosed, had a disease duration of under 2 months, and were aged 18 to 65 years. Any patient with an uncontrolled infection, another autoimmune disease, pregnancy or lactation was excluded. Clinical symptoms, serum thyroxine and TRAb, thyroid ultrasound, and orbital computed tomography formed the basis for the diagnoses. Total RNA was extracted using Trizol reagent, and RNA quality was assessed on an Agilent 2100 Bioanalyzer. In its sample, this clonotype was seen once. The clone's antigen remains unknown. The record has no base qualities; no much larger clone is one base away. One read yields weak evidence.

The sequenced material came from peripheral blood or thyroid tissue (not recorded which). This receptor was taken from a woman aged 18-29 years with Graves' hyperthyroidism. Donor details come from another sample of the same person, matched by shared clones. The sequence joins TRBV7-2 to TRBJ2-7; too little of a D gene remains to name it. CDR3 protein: CASSLSRNSYEQYF. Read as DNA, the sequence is TGTGCCAGCAGTTTATCGCGCAACTCCTACGAGCAGTACTTC.